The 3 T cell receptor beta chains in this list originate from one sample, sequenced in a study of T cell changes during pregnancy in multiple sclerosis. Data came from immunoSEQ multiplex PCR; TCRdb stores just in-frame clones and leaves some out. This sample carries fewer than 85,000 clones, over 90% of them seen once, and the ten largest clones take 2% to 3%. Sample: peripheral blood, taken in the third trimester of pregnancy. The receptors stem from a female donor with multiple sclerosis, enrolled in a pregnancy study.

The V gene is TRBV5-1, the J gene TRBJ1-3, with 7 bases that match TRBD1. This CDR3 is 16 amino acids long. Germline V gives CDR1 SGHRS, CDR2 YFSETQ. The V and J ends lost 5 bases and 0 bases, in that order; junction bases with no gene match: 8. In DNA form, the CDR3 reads TGCGCCAGCAGTACCGGACAGGCTCACTCTGGAAACACCATATATTTT. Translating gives CASSTGQAHSGNTIYF.

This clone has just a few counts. CDR3 in DNA: TGTGCCTGGAGCCCCCGAGCCTACACCTTC. Residues: CAWSPRAYTF. The chain couples TRBV30 to TRBJ1-2; D remains unclear. CDR1 is GTSNPN and CDR2 is SVGIG in the germline V gene (reference sequence). V gave up 3 bases and J gave up 10 bases, with 9 bases separating them. The CDR3 is 10 residues long.

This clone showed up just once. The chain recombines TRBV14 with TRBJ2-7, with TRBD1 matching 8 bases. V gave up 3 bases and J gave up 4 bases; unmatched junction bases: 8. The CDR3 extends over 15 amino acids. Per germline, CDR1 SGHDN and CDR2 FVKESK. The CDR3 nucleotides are TGTGCCAGCAGCCAGAGGGGACAGGACCGATACGAGCAGTACTTC. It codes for CASSQRGQDRYEQYF.